The 24 T cell receptor beta chains in this list originate from one sample, sequenced in a study of Graves' ophthalmopathy and Graves' hyperthyroidism. RNA transcripts were the source from which TCR beta CDR3 regions were amplified. The first-round RT-PCR employed HTBI primers together with the Qiagen OneStep RT-PCR kit. A multiplex PCR was then performed as the second round. Each CDR3 protein gets one entry after TCRdb re-called the multiplex PCR reads with MiXCR. This sample has 260,000 or so distinct CDR3 sequences, with 40% to 50% found just once. Sequenced sample: peripheral blood. These TCRs come from an adult man with Graves' ophthalmopathy.

This clonotype was seen ten or more times. This chain connects TRBV5-8 to TRBJ1-2; D perhaps matches TRBD1 (5 bases). CDR1 and CDR2 from the germline V gene are SGHTS and YDEGEE. Trimming shortened V by 0 bases and J by 13 bases, and 16 bases separated the two germline ends. The length of the CDR3 is 13 residues. The chain's CDR3 is CASSLASQGSSTF. The CDR3 nucleotides are TGTGCCAGCAGCTTGGCGTCCCAGGGCAGCTCCACCTTC.

Of note for this clonotype: At one boundary the junction diverges from the germline segment, which might be a read error. The chain uses TRBV2 and TRBJ1-5; D is unresolved. The CDR3 is made up of 15 amino acids. Germline assignment: CDR1 SNHLY and CDR2 FYNNEI. The CDR3 nucleotides read TGCGCCAGCAGCCAAGTGAGTGGAGGCAATCAGCCCCAGCATTTT. Translating it yields CASSQVSGGNQPQHF.

V and J are TRBV5-1 and TRBJ1-1, with TRBD1 matching 8 bases. This CDR3 is 13 amino acids long. J was trimmed by 7 bases and V by 5 bases; bases with no gene match: 7. Germline V lookup: CDR1 SGHRS, CDR2 YFSETQ. CDR3 DNA sequence: TGCGCCAGCAGACAGGGGGATATGGATGAAGCTTTCTTT. Translation gives CASRQGDMDEAFF.

This clonotype came up many times. The chain couples TRBV7-9 to TRBJ1-2; D is unresolved. V lost 2 bases and J 4 bases, leaving 8 bases between the germline ends. Germline V gives CDR1 SEHNR, CDR2 FQNEAQ (reference sequence). The CDR3 loop spans 13 amino acids. The CDR3 nucleotides are TGTGCCAGCAGCTTATCGGACGGCTATGGCTACACCTTC. This translates into CASSLSDGYGYTF.

The genes are TRBV20-1 and TRBJ2-7, with 7 positions matching TRBD2. Germline CDR1 and CDR2: DFQATT and SNEGSKA (reference sequence). The trim removed 1 base at V and 2 bases at J, leaving 11 bases unmatched. The CDR3 covers 16 residues. The CDR3 sequence is CSARGRLASGAYEQYF. The CDR3 bases are TGCAGTGCTAGAGGCCGACTAGCTAGCGGTGCCTACGAGCAGTACTTC.

Many counts were recorded for this clonotype. The V gene is TRBV25-1, the J gene TRBJ2-2, with 7 bases fitting TRBD1. J gave up 8 bases and V 7 bases, and 7 bases lay outside the gene matches. There are 13 residues in the CDR3. CDR1 is MGHDK and CDR2 is SYGVNS in the germline V gene. Here the CDR3 reads CASTEQGLGELFF. Here the CDR3 DNA reads TGTGCCAGCACCGAACAGGGGTTAGGGGAGCTGTTTTTT. Supplemented by reference TRBV25-1 and TRBJ2-2, the full variable domain reads EADIYQTPRYLVIGTGKKITLECSQTMGHDKMYWYQQDPGMELHLIHYSYGVNSTEKGDLSSESTVSRIRTEHFPLTLESARPSHTSQYLCASTEQGLGELFFGEGSRLTVL.

The chain couples TRBV24-1 to TRBJ2-2, with TRBD1 matching over 9 bases. This CDR3 spans 16 amino acids. V shed 2 bases and J 4 bases; nucleotides not matched to a gene: 4. From germline, CDR1 is KGHDR and CDR2 SFDVKD. The CDR3 protein is CATSDWDRVLTGELFF. CDR3 DNA: TGTGCCACCAGTGATTGGGACAGGGTACTCACCGGGGAGCTGTTTTTT.

The chain employs TRBV20-1 and TRBJ1-6, with 7 bases that match TRBD1. CDR1 and CDR2 (germline): DFQATT, SNEGSKA (reference sequence). This CDR3 has 18 amino acids. V shed 3 bases, J shed 2 bases, and the junction held 13 bases outside the gene matches. The DNA of the CDR3 is TGCAGTGCTAGTAGGTTATTAAAGGACAGGACCTATAATTCACCCCTCCACTTT. The encoded protein is CSASRLLKDRTYNSPLHF.

This clonotype was seen many times. The J gene is TRBJ1-2, the V gene TRBV5-1, with D possibly matching TRBD1 (5 bases). The V end lost 0 bases, the J end lost 6 bases, and 6 bases lay between the germline ends. CDR3 length: 12 residues. The germline gives CDR1 SGHRS, CDR2 YFSETQ. CDR3 sequence reads: CASSLVQDGYTF. DNA of the CDR3: TGCGCCAGCAGCTTGGTACAGGATGGCTACACCTTC.

V is TRBV29-1 and J is TRBJ1-1; possible D gene TRBD1, 5 bases. The CDR3 spans 14 residues. Germline values: CDR1 SQVTM, CDR2 ANQGSEA. The ends were cut back, 5 bases at V and 2 bases at J, with 15 bases in the middle. CDR3 nucleotide sequence: TGCAGCGTTTGGTCAGGGCCGGTTAACACTGAAGCTTTCTTT. This encodes CSVWSGPVNTEAFF.

The chain employs TRBV7-9 and TRBJ2-7, with TRBD2 matching over 11 bases. The end of the DNA fits TRBJ2-1 better, so the J call may be wrong. The CDR3 is made up of 14 amino acids. CDR1 is SEHNR, CDR2 FQNEAQ, per germline (reference sequence). The DNA of the CDR3 is TGTGCCAGCAGCTCTGCTGTAGCGGGAGGGGAGCAGTTCTTC. This sequence encodes CASSSAVAGGEQFF.

This clonotype turned up a few times. The gene calls are TRBV19 and TRBJ1-5, with D tentatively TRBD1 (6 bases). Trimming took off 6 bases at V and 2 bases at J, with 14 bases between the two ends. The V gene's germline CDR1 is LNHDA and CDR2 SQIVND (reference sequence). CDR3 length equals 15 residues. The CDR3 here is CASSSRGIGNQPQHF. As DNA, the CDR3 is TGTGCCAGTAGCTCCAGGGGAATAGGCAATCAGCCCCAGCATTTT. Looking up the rest from reference TRBV19 and TRBJ1-5 gives the full variable domain: DGGITQSPKYLFRKEGQNVTLSCEQNLNHDAMYWYRQDPGQGLRLIYYSQIVNDFQKGDIAEGYSVSREKKESFPLTVTSAQKNPTAFYLCASSSRGIGNQPQHFGDGTRLSIL.

This clonotype was detected ten times or more. This sequence joins TRBV29-1 and TRBJ2-7; perhaps D is TRBD1 or TRBD2 (5 bases each). The CDR3 length is 13 residues. Trimming shortened V by 3 bases and J by 7 bases, and 16 bases separated the two germline ends. The germline gives CDR1 SQVTM, CDR2 ANQGSEA. The CDR3 DNA follows: TGCAGCGTTGAGTCCAGGGTCAAGCGGGAGCAGTACTTC. Its translation is CSVESRVKREQYF.

The V gene is TRBV7-9, the J gene TRBJ1-2; 7 bases align to TRBD1. After removal of 5 bases from V and 4 bases from J, the junction contained 7 bases not matched to a gene. CDR3 length: 14 amino acids. CDR1 and CDR2 (germline): SEHNR, FQNEAQ (reference sequence). CDR3 in amino acids: CASSRDSQFYGYTF. CDR3 DNA: TGTGCCAGCAGCCGGGACAGCCAATTCTATGGCTACACCTTC.

Ten or more counts support this clonotype. This chain connects TRBV15 to TRBJ1-6, with TRBD1 as a possible D gene (5 bases). Trimming shortened V by 1 base and J by 8 bases, and 9 bases separated the two germline ends. The CDR3 spans 14 residues. Germline V lookup: CDR1 LNHNV, CDR2 YYDKDF (reference sequence). As DNA, the CDR3 is TGTGCCACCAGCAGAGCCAGGGACCATTCACCCCTCCACTTT. Encoded protein: CATSRARDHSPLHF. The variable domain in full, completed from reference TRBV15 and TRBJ1-6, reads DAMVIQNPRYQVTQFGKPVTLSCSQTLNHNVMYWYQQKSSQAPKLLFHYYDKDFNNEADTPDNFQSRRPNTSFCFLDIRSPGLGDTAMYLCATSRARDHSPLHFGNGTRLTVT.

This chain joins TRBV2 and TRBJ1-2; 7 bases are a match to TRBD1. Germline lookup yields CDR1 SNHLY and CDR2 FYNNEI. The CDR3 is 13 residues long. The J segment lost 8 bases and the V segment lost 8 bases, leaving 11 bases of the junction unmatched. DNA of the CDR3: TGTGCCAGCCCGAACCGACAGGGCGGAGGCTACACCTTC. Translated, it gives CASPNRQGGGYTF.

The genes are TRBV2 and TRBJ1-1; maybe TRBD1 (6 bases). Germline V lookup: CDR1 SNHLY, CDR2 FYNNEI. V shed 2 bases and J shed 6 bases, with 16 bases lying between them. This CDR3 contains 15 residues. CDR3 nucleotides: TGTGCCAGCAGTGAACTTGGAGGGGGTAAGTCTGAAGCTTTCTTT. It is translated as CASSELGGGKSEAFF. The full variable domain, with the rest looked up from reference TRBV2 and TRBJ1-1, is EPEVTQTPSHQVTQMGQEVILRCVPISNHLYFYWYRQILGQKVEFLVSFYNNEISEKSEIFDDQFSVERPDGSNFTLKIRSTKLEDSAMYFCASSELGGGKSEAFFGQGTRLTVV.

CDR3 amino acids: CASSLVQPSTDTQYF. CDR3 coding DNA: TGCGCCAGCAGCTTGGTACAGCCTAGCACAGATACGCAGTATTTT. The chain couples TRBV5-1 to TRBJ2-3; D not certain. The germline V gene encodes CDR1 SGHRS and CDR2 YFSETQ. Trimming removed 0 bases from V and 0 bases from J, with 8 bases in between. The CDR3 is made up of 15 amino acids. The whole variable domain, filled in from reference TRBV5-1 and TRBJ2-3, reads KAGVTQTPRYLIKTRGQQVTLSCSPISGHRSVSWYQQTPGQGLQFLFEYFSETQRNKGNFPGRFSGRQFSNSRSEMNVSTLELGDSALYLCASSLVQPSTDTQYFGPGTRLTVL.

There are a few counts of this clonotype. The chain recombines TRBV20-1 with TRBJ2-1; D gene uncertain. CDR3 length: 10 amino acids. Per the germline V gene, CDR1 is DFQATT and CDR2 is SNEGSKA (reference sequence). V was clipped by 3 bases and J by 8 bases, with 5 bases between them. This chain's CDR3 is CSARRDEQFF. The CDR3 DNA reads TGCAGTGCTAGGAGAGATGAGCAGTTCTTC.

The V gene is TRBV2, the J gene TRBJ1-4; 9 positions agree with TRBD1. This CDR3 comprises 15 residues. Trimming removed 3 bases from V and 4 bases from J; junction bases left unmatched: 3. CDR1 SNHLY and CDR2 FYNNEI come from the germline V gene. This chain's CDR3 is CASSEDRGLNEKLFF. The CDR3, as DNA: TGTGCCAGCAGTGAGGACAGGGGCCTTAATGAAAAACTGTTTTTT. Complete variable domain (other parts from reference TRBV2 and TRBJ1-4): EPEVTQTPSHQVTQMGQEVILRCVPISNHLYFYWYRQILGQKVEFLVSFYNNEISEKSEIFDDQFSVERPDGSNFTLKIRSTKLEDSAMYFCASSEDRGLNEKLFFGSGTQLSVL.

This clonotype came up a few times. V usage is TRBV7-9 and J usage is TRBJ2-2, with TRBD2 as a possible D gene (6 bases). Deletions cut 8 bases from V and 3 bases from J, with 16 bases between. Per germline, CDR1 SEHNR and CDR2 FQNEAQ (reference sequence). The CDR3 totals 15 residues. The chain's CDR3 is CASRGGVWDTGELFF. The CDR3, as DNA: TGTGCCAGCCGGGGAGGAGTTTGGGACACCGGGGAGCTGTTTTTT. Full variable domain (outside the CDR3, taken from reference TRBV7-9 and TRBJ2-2): DTGVSQNPRHKITKRGQNVTFRCDPISEHNRLYWYRQTLGQGPEFLTYFQNEAQLEKSRLLSDRFSAERPKGSFSTLEIQRTEQGDSAMYLCASRGGVWDTGELFFGEGSRLTVL.

The J gene is TRBJ2-2, the V gene TRBV19, with 7 bases fitting TRBD2. V dropped 2 bases and J dropped 5; count of bases not matched to a gene: 5. CDR1 LNHDA and CDR2 SQIVND come from the germline V gene (reference sequence). The CDR3 sequence is 15 residues long. CDR3: CASSISGAGTGELFF. The CDR3 nucleotides are TGTGCCAGTAGTATATCCGGAGCGGGGACCGGGGAGCTGTTTTTT.

There are a few counts of this clonotype. This chain links TRBV12-3 or TRBV12-4 with TRBJ1-2; a possible D gene is TRBD1 (5 bases). The CDR3 extends over 16 amino acids. The ends were cut back, 5 bases at V and 6 bases at J, with 22 bases in the middle. DNA for the CDR3: TGTGCCAGCAGTCCCCGGGGGGGACGAATTTGGGATGGCTACACCTTC. It yields the protein CASSPRGGRIWDGYTF.

Remarks on this clonotype: One junction end disagrees with the germline gene, perhaps due to a read error. The chain recombines TRBV29-1 with TRBJ2-6; D is ambiguous. Germline loops: CDR1 SQVTM, CDR2 ANQGSEA. The CDR3 totals 13 residues. The CDR3 sequence is CSAELRGANVLTF. The CDR3, as DNA: TGCAGCGCTGAACTTCGAGGGGCCAACGTCCTGACTTTC.